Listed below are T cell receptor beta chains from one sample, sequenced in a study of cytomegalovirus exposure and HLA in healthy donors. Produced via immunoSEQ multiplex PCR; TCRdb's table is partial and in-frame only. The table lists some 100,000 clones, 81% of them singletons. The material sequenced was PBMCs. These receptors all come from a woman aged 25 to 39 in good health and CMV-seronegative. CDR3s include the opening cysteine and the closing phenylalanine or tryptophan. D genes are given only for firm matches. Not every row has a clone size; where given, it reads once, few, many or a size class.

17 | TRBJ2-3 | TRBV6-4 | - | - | TGTGCCAGCGAAACGAGACTTGGGGGGAAGGGCACAGATACGCAGTATTTT | CASETRLGGKGTDTQYF
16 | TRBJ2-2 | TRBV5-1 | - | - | TGCGCCAGCAGCTTGGTGGGCCGCGAAAACACCGGGGAGCTGTTTTTT | CASSLVGRENTGELFF
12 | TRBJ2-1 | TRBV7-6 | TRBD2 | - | TGTGCCAGCAGCATTAGCGGGGATGAGCAGTTCTTC | CASSISGDEQFF
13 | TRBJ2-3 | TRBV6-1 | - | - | TGTGCCAGCAGTAGATCACAGGCAGATACGCAGTATTTT | CASSRSQADTQYF
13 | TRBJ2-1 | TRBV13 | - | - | TGTGCCAGCCTCGAGAGCTCCTACAATGAGCAGTTCTTC | CASLESSYNEQFF
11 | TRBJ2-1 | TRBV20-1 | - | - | TGCAGTGCACCGGACTTGGATGAGCAGTTCTTC | CSAPDLDEQFF
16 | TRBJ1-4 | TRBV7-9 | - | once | TGTGCCAGCAGCCACGACAGGCTTGCAACTAATGAAAAACTGTTTTTT | CASSHDRLATNEKLFF
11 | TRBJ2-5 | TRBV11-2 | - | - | TGTGCCAGCAGTTCGGTAGAGACCCAGTACTTC | CASSSVETQYF
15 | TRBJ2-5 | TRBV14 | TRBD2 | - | TGTGCCAGCAGCCAAACACCAGCGGGATGGGAGACCCAGTACTTC | CASSQTPAGWETQYF
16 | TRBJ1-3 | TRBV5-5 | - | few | TGTGCCAGCAGCTTGGGGCCTCGGACATCCGGAAACACCATATATTTT | CASSLGPRTSGNTIYF
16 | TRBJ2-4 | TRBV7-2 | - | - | TGTGCCAGCAGCTTAGTTTTGGGTTCGGGCAAAAACATTCAGTACTTC | CASSLVLGSGKNIQYF
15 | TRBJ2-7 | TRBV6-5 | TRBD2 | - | TGTGCCAGCAGTTACTCGACTAGCGGAACCTACGAGCAGTACTTC | CASSYSTSGTYEQYF
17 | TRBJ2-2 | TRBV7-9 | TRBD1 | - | TGTGCCAGCAGCGCCCGACAGGGGGGATCGGTCCCCGGGGAGCTGTTTTTT | CASSARQGGSVPGELFF
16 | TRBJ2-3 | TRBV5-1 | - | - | TGCGCCAGCAGCTTGGACGCGGATCCTAGCACAGATACGCAGTATTTT | CASSLDADPSTDTQYF
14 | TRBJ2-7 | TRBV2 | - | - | TGTGCCAGCAGCTTACCCGGACAAGACTACGAGCAGTACTTC | CASSLPGQDYEQYF
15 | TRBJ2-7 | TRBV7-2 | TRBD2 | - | TGTGCCAGCAGCCCCCTGACTAGCGTCGGGGGAGTGCAGTACTTC | CASSPLTSVGGVQYF
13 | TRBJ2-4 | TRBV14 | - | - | TGTGCCGGCAGCCGAGCTAAACTAGACCATCAGTACTTC | CAGSRAKLDHQYF
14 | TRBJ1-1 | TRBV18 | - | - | TGTGCCAGCTCACCTTACTCAGGGAACACTGAAGCTTTCTTT | CASSPYSGNTEAFF
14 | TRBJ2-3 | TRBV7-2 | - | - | TGTGCCAGCAGCTTCTCGGAGGGCACAGATACGCAGTATTTT | CASSFSEGTDTQYF
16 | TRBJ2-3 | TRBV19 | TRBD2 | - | TGTGCCAGTAGTCCCATGACTAGCGGGAGAGGGAATACGCAGTATTTT | CASSPMTSGRGNTQYF
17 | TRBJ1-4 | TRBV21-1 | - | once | TGTGCCAGCAGCACTTCGGACAGGGAGAGAACTAATGAAAAACTGTTTTTT | CASSTSDRERTNEKLFF
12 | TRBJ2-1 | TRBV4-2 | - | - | TGTGCCAGCAGCCAAGACGGGAATGAGCAGTTCTTC | CASSQDGNEQFF
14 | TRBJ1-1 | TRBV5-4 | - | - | TGTGCCAGCAGCTTCCAGGGATCTGGGACTGAAGCTTTCTTT | CASSFQGSGTEAFF
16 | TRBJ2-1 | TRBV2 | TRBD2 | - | TGTGCCAGCAGTGGACATGGCGGGAGGGAGACTGATGAGCAGTTCTTC | CASSGHGGRETDEQFF
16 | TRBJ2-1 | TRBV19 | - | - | TGTGCCAGTAGTCTCGGGGGGCGGACAACCAACAATGAGCAGTTCTTC | CASSLGGRTTNNEQFF
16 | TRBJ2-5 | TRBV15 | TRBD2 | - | TGTGCCACCAGCCGGCAAACAGGGACTAGCGGCGAGACCCAGTACTTC | CATSRQTGTSGETQYF
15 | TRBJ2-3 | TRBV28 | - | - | TGTGCCAGCAGTTTCCCCTCAGGGAACACAGATACGCAGTATTTT | CASSFPSGNTDTQYF
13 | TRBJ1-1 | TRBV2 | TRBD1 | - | TGTGCCAGCAGTGACAGGGGGTTCACTGAAGCTTTCTTT | CASSDRGFTEAFF
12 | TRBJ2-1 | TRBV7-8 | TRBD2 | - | TGTGCCAGCAGCCCGGGGGGGCCCGGGCAGTTCTTC | CASSPGGPGQFF
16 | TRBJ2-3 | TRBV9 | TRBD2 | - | TGTGCCAGCAGCATATGGACTAGCGGGAGTGTAGATACGCAGTATTTT | CASSIWTSGSVDTQYF
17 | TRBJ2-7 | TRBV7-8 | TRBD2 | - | TGTGCCAGCAGCCCCGGGGGGGGAGGGCCCCTTCCCTACGAGCAGTACTTC | CASSPGGGGPLPYEQYF
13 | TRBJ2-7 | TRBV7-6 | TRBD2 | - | TGTGCCAGCAGTCGGGGGGATGACTACGAGCAGTACTTC | CASSRGDDYEQYF
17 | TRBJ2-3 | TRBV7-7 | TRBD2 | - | TGTGCCAGCAGCTTAAAACCCAGCGGGGTGGGGTCAGATACGCAGTATTTT | CASSLKPSGVGSDTQYF
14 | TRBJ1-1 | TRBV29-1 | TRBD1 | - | TGCAGCGTTGAAGTCAGGGGGGAGAACACTGAAGCTTTCTTT | CSVEVRGENTEAFF
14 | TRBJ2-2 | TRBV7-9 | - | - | TGTGCCAGCAGCTTCCGGTCTCCTGGCGGGGAGCTGTTTTTT | CASSFRSPGGELFF
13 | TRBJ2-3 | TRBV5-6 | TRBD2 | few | TGTGCCAGCAGTAGGGAGGGCCTTGATACGCAGTATTTT | CASSREGLDTQYF
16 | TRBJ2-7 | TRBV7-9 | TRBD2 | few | TGTTCCAGCAGCTTAATAACTAGCGGAGGAGACTACGAGCAGTACTTC | CSSSLITSGGDYEQYF
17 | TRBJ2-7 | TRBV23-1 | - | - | TGCGCCAGCAGTCAATCTACCCCCCAGGGGACCTCCTACGAGCAGTACTTC | CASSQSTPQGTSYEQYF